This TCR beta chain is from a study of cytomegalovirus exposure and HLA in healthy donors. Regarding the study as a whole: The records held CMV serostatus as the only immune exposure information. Most sequenced TCRs were rare (though some public TCRs occurred in many donors).

The CDR3 loop spans 19 amino acids. Vbeta (60) and Jbeta (13) primers were used in the PCR. Generated by immunoSEQ multiplex PCR, the TCRdb table keeps only in-frame clones and is missing some. The sample has approximately 130,000 clones; roughly 87% are singletons. Comments on this clone: Its antigen is unknown.

This clonotype was obtained from a woman aged 18-29 years in good health and CMV-seronegative. The chain links TRBV21-1 to TRBJ2-7; the listed D gene, TRBD1, was not tested against the DNA. TRBV21-1 has pseudogene status. Sequencing was carried out using PBMCs. The CDR3 DNA is TGTGCCAGCTTGGCACCCCAGGGGGCACACACCCCTCGCAGAATCGAGCAGTACTTC. This sequence encodes CASLAPQGAHTPRRIEQYF.